This passage covers 10 T cell receptor beta chains from one sample sequenced in a study of blood T cell repertoires in COVID-19. The repertoire was sequenced with immunoSEQ multiplex PCR; TCRdb's copy has only in-frame clones and lacks some. The data show 45,000 to 55,000 clones, 75% to 90% seen once. The sequenced sample consisted of peripheral blood. These receptors all come from a human donor in a cohort sampled during active COVID-19.

This chain uses TRBV5-4 with TRBJ2-3, with 12 bases matching TRBD1. Trimming at V came to 4 bases and at J to 1 base, leaving 7 bases not matched to a gene. The germline V gene has CDR1 SGHNT and CDR2 YYREEE (reference sequence). The length of the CDR3 is 17 residues. Here the CDR3 DNA reads TGTGCCAGCAGCAAGGGACAGGGGGCGAAGGGCACAGATACGCAGTATTTT. This codes for CASSKGQGAKGTDTQYF.

The chain uses TRBV15 and TRBJ2-6; D is ambiguous. Germline V CDR1 and CDR2: LNHNV, YYDKDF (reference sequence). Trimming took off 0 bases at V and 3 bases at J, with 6 bases between the two ends. The CDR3 loop spans 15 amino acids. This chain's CDR3 is CATSRDGLGANVLTF. CDR3 in DNA: TGTGCCACCAGCAGAGATGGGCTTGGGGCCAACGTCCTGACTTTC.

The gene calls are TRBV6-2 or TRBV6-3 and TRBJ2-7; 7 bases are a match to TRBD1. With 4 bases clipped from V and 13 bases from J, the junction kept 25 bases outside the gene matches. The CDR3 is 17 amino acids. CDR1 and CDR2 (germline): MNHEY, SVGEGT. The CDR3 nucleotides read TGTGCCAGCAGTTCCACTCGTGTTTCGACAGGGCCGTACTCGCATTACTTC. Encoded protein: CASSSTRVSTGPYSHYF.

A single count supports this clone. The rearrangement joins TRBV4-1 to TRBJ2-1; possibly TRBD1 for D (5 bases). Germline values: CDR1 MGHRA, CDR2 YSYEKL. The V end lost 5 bases, the J end lost 7 bases, and 15 bases lay between the germline ends. The CDR3 extends over 14 amino acids. The DNA of the CDR3 is TGCGCCAGCAGCTCTCTCGACCCAGGGAATGAGCAGTTCTTC. It specifies CASSSLDPGNEQFF.

The V call is TRBV6-5, the J call TRBJ2-7; D is possibly TRBD2 (6 bases). Trimming removed 6 bases at V and 3 bases at J, with 18 bases between. The CDR3 sequence is 15 residues long. Per the germline V gene, CDR1 is MNHEY and CDR2 is SVGAGI. CDR3 DNA: TGTGCCAGCAGACCCCAAGCGGGCGTGATCTACGAGCAGTACTTC. Protein sequence: CASRPQAGVIYEQYF.

V usage is TRBV19 and J usage is TRBJ2-7; 7 nucleotides align to TRBD2. In germline, CDR1 is LNHDA, CDR2 SQIVND (reference sequence). This CDR3 has 14 amino acids. CDR3 residues: CSPPEDGGTYEQYF. The DNA for the CDR3 is TGTAGCCCCCCGGAGGACGGGGGGACCTACGAGCAGTACTTC.

This clone was recorded only once. This chain uses TRBV24-1 with TRBJ2-3; TRBD1 matches 8 bases. V shed 9 bases and J 0 bases; nucleotides not matched to a gene: 1. Germline V gives CDR1 KGHDR, CDR2 SFDVKD. CDR3 length: 13 residues. The CDR3 loop reads CATGTGSTDTQYF. In DNA form, the CDR3 reads TGTGCCACCGGGACAGGAAGCACAGATACGCAGTATTTT.

The gene calls are TRBV7-2 and TRBJ2-5; 11 bases are a match to TRBD2. V shed 3 bases and J 5 bases; nucleotides not matched to a gene: 8. CDR3 length: 16 residues. Germline CDR1 is SGHTA and CDR2 is FQGNSA. CDR3 in DNA: TGTGCCAGCAGCTTCCTTGGGGCTAGCGGGGGGGAGACCCAGTACTTC. Its translation: CASSFLGASGGETQYF.

The chain links TRBV3-1 (or the pseudogene TRBV3-2) to TRBJ2-1, with 10 bases that match TRBD2. The CDR3 contains 20 residues. V was pared by 1 base and J by 2 bases, with 14 bases of the junction left unmatched. CDR1 is LGHDT and CDR2 is YNNKEL in the germline V gene (reference sequence). CDR3 sequence: CASSQVAPSIAGGPYNEQFF. The CDR3 coding sequence is TGTGCCAGCAGCCAAGTGGCCCCCTCGATAGCGGGGGGCCCCTACAATGAGCAGTTCTTC.

The chain is built from TRBV7-2 and TRBJ2-3; 10 bases fit TRBD2. CDR1 and CDR2 (germline): SGHTA, FQGNSA. V was clipped by 5 bases and J by 4 bases; unmatched bases: 3. The CDR3 extends over 14 amino acids. The CDR3 DNA follows: TGTGCCAGCAGCCCGGGACTAGCGCCAGATACGCAGTATTTT. It codes for CASSPGLAPDTQYF.